The next 12 T cell receptor beta chains were all read from a single sample in a study of technical replicates of blood from several donors. Only in-frame clones appear in the TCRdb table, and some are missing; sequencing was by immunoSEQ multiplex PCR. The table shows tens of thousands of clones, with over 85% occurring only once. The specimen was PBMCs. The receptors originated from a human donor in good health. Some clones in this sample may be carry-over from other donors' samples.

This rearrangement joins TRBV7-2 to TRBJ1-1; TRBD1 might be the D (6 bases). The germline V gene has CDR1 SGHTA and CDR2 FQGNSA. Trimming took 3 bases from V and 0 from J, leaving 8 bases between them. This CDR3 has 14 residues. This chain's CDR3 is CASSFDRLNTEAFF. CDR3 DNA sequence: TGTGCCAGCAGCTTTGACAGGCTGAACACTGAAGCTTTCTTT.

DNA for the CDR3: TGTGCCAGCAGCGTGGTGAGAGGGGGCCTAAATCAGCCCCAGCATTTT. This translates into CASSVVRGGLNQPQHF. This chain uses TRBV5-8 with TRBJ1-5; 7 nucleotides agree with TRBD1. There are 16 residues in the CDR3. Germline trimming cut 4 bases from V and 4 bases from J; bases unmatched to any gene: 11. Per germline, CDR1 SGHTS and CDR2 YDEGEE.

The J gene is TRBJ2-7, the V gene TRBV18, with TRBD1 matching 9 bases. Germline V gene lookup returns CDR1 KGHSH and CDR2 LQKENI. The CDR3 is 15 amino acids. V was pared by 3 bases and J by 5 bases, with 8 bases of the junction left unmatched. The CDR3 spells CASSPPGTGNHEQYF. CDR3 DNA sequence: TGTGCCAGCTCACCTCCCGGGACAGGGAACCACGAGCAGTACTTC.

This chain uses TRBV4-2 with TRBJ2-5; D is possibly TRBD2 (5 bases). This CDR3 region has 16 residues. Germline assignment: CDR1 LGHNA and CDR2 YNFKEQ. V lost 0 bases, J lost 2 bases, and 13 bases lay in between. The DNA for the CDR3 is TGTGCCAGCAGCCAAGAGGGTTCTAGCCTACAAGAGACCCAGTACTTC. Its translation is CASSQEGSSLQETQYF.

The chain has TRBV2 and TRBJ1-6; D gene uncertain. Trimming removed 7 bases from V and 13 bases from J, with 11 bases in between. This CDR3 has 11 residues. Germline-derived CDR1 and CDR2 are SNHLY and FYNNEI. For the CDR3, the DNA is TGTGCCAGCACCACCTCCGGTCCCCTCCACTTT. The encoded protein is CASTTSGPLHF.

This chain uses TRBV7-2 with TRBJ2-1, with TRBD2 identical over 10 bases. This CDR3 comprises 15 residues. The germline gives CDR1 SGHTA, CDR2 FQGNSA. V lost 5 bases and J lost 2; bases outside the gene matches: 3. The CDR3 loop is CASSASGGAYNEQFF. For the CDR3, the DNA is TGTGCCAGCAGCGCCAGCGGGGGGGCCTACAATGAGCAGTTCTTC.

The chain couples TRBV5-1 to TRBJ2-3; 7 nucleotides line up with TRBD1. The CDR3 sequence is 15 residues long. Germline lookup yields CDR1 SGHRS and CDR2 YFSETQ. The trim removed 3 bases at V and 6 bases at J, leaving 10 bases unmatched. Written as DNA, the CDR3 is TGCGCCAGCAGCTCCGACAGGGCGAATGTCGATACGCAGTATTTT. This codes for CASSSDRANVDTQYF.

V gene TRBV7-8 combines with J gene TRBJ2-7; 9 nucleotides agree with TRBD2. After removal of 5 bases from V and 5 bases from J, the junction contained 16 bases not matched to a gene. Germline lookup yields CDR1 SGHVS and CDR2 FQNEAQ. The CDR3 totals 17 residues. The chain's CDR3 is CASSPPLRLAVRDEQYF. In DNA, the CDR3 is TGTGCCAGCAGCCCACCGCTAAGACTAGCGGTACGGGACGAGCAGTACTTC.

The V call is TRBV6-1, the J call TRBJ2-7; D unresolved. Looked up from germline, CDR1 is MNHNS and CDR2 is SASEGT. V was trimmed by 0 bases and J by 3 bases, leaving 6 bases between them. This CDR3 is 13 amino acids long. The CDR3 DNA sequence: TGTGCCAGCAGTGAAGCGTTCCGCTACGAGCAGTACTTC. It translates to CASSEAFRYEQYF.

The chain carries TRBV13 and TRBJ2-1; 10 bases line up with TRBD2. Germline-derived CDR1 and CDR2 are PRHDT and FYEKMQ (reference sequence). The CDR3 contains 16 residues. The V segment lost 6 bases and the J segment 6 bases; nucleotides outside the gene matches: 11. The CDR3 here is CASSSIGTSAFNEQFF. The CDR3 nucleotides are TGTGCCAGCAGTTCCATCGGGACTAGCGCTTTCAATGAGCAGTTCTTC. Complete variable domain (other parts from reference TRBV13 and TRBJ2-1): AAGVIQSPRHLIKEKRETATLKCYPIPRHDTVYWYQQGPGQDPQFLISFYEKMQSDKGSIPDRFSAQQFSDYHSELNMSSLELGDSALYFCASSSIGTSAFNEQFFGPGTRLTVL.

This clone was found once. For the CDR3, the DNA is TGTGCCAGCAGCTTGGCCGTCCTGCGGGAGAGCTCCTACGAGCAGTACTTC. Protein sequence: CASSLAVLRESSYEQYF. J is TRBJ2-7 and V is TRBV5-8, with TRBD2 matching 7 bases. The germline V gene has CDR1 SGHTS and CDR2 YDEGEE. J lost 0 bases, V lost 0 bases, and 9 bases had no gene match. This CDR3 contains 17 residues.

The rearrangement uses TRBV11-2 and TRBJ1-2, with D hard to call. V was cut by 4 bases and J by 4 bases, with 13 bases left in between. The germline V gene has CDR1 SGHAT and CDR2 FQNNGV. The CDR3 totals 14 residues. The CDR3: CASSSPPNSYGYTF. For the CDR3, the DNA is TGTGCCAGCAGCTCCCCCCCGAACTCCTATGGCTACACCTTC.